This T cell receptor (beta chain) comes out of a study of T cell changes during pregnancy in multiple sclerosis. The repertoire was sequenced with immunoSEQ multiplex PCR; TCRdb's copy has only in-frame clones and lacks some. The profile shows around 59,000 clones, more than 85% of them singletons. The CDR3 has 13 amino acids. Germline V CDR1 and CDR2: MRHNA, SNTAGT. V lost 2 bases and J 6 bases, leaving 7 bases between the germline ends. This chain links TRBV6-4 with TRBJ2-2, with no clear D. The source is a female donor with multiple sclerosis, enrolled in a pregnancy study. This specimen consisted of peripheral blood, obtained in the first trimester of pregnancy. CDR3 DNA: TGTGCCAGCAGTGACAGGCAGGCCGGGGAGCTGTTTTTT. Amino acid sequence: CASSDRQAGELFF.